The 29 T cell receptor beta chains given below trace back to one sample, sequenced in a study of cytomegalovirus exposure and HLA in healthy donors. Amplification used 60 Vbeta primers and 13 Jbeta primers. Profiled with immunoSEQ multiplex PCR; TCRdb holds only in-frame clones, not every one. The sample records hundreds of thousands of clones, approximately 68% being singletons. The sequencing sample was made of PBMCs. These TCRs come from a woman aged 25 to 45 in good health and CMV-seronegative.

This clone was recorded once. The genes are TRBV12-5 and TRBJ2-1, with no clear D. CDR3 length: 12 residues. Germline CDR1 LGHNT, CDR2 FRNRAP. V was pared by 7 bases and J by 7 bases, with 11 bases between. CDR3 sequence reads: CASDFRGNEQFF. For the CDR3, the DNA is TGTGCTAGTGATTTTCGCGGAAATGAGCAGTTCTTC.

Notes on this clone: Germline is not matched at one junction end, which may reflect a read error. This chain joins TRBV4-2 and TRBJ2-2, with D tentatively TRBD2 (6 bases). This CDR3 contains 17 residues. CDR1 is LGHNA, CDR2 YNFKEQ, per germline. CDR3 protein: CGSSFPRERAETGELFF. The CDR3 region has the DNA TGTGGCAGCAGCTTCCCCAGGGAGCGGGCGGAGACCGGGGAGCTGTTTTTT.

A remark on this clone: The same CDR3 can be traced to other DNA sequences in this sample. V gene TRBV6-5 combines with J gene TRBJ1-1, with D hard to call. The length of the CDR3 is 12 residues. V was cut by 5 bases and J by 5 bases, with 9 bases left in between. In germline, CDR1 is MNHEY, CDR2 SVGAGI. CDR3 in amino acids: CASSRGGTEAFF. CDR3 nucleotide sequence: TGTGCCAGCAGTCGGGGTGGGACTGAAGCTTTCTTT.

The genes are TRBV9 and TRBJ2-1; tentative D call: TRBD2 (7 bases). Germline lookup yields CDR1 SGDLS and CDR2 YYNGEE. The CDR3 has 18 residues. Trimming shortened V by 0 bases and J by 3 bases, and 19 bases separated the two germline ends. CDR3 residues: CASSVGLGAGVLYNEQFF. In DNA form, the CDR3 reads TGTGCCAGCAGCGTAGGGTTGGGGGCGGGGGTACTCTACAATGAGCAGTTCTTC.

The chain has TRBV9 and TRBJ2-1, with 16 bases matching TRBD2. The germline V gene has CDR1 SGDLS and CDR2 YYNGEE. J was trimmed by 6 bases and V by 4 bases; bases with no gene match: 7. The CDR3 has 17 amino acids. The CDR3 here is CASSSGTSGRVGNEQFF. CDR3 DNA sequence: TGTGCCAGCAGCTCCGGGACTAGCGGGAGGGTCGGCAATGAGCAGTTCTTC.

The gene calls are TRBV19 and TRBJ2-3, with D tentatively TRBD2 (7 bases). Germline V CDR1 and CDR2: LNHDA, SQIVND (reference sequence). The germline V and J ends were trimmed by 3 bases and 8 bases, with 15 bases remaining between them. The CDR3 runs to 14 residues. The CDR3 spells CASSIEGGDATQYF. CDR3 sequence (DNA): TGTGCCAGTAGTATTGAAGGGGGGGATGCTACGCAGTATTTT.

This clone was detected only a few times. The V and J genes are TRBV4-3 and TRBJ2-7; 8 nucleotides agree with TRBD1. The CDR3 covers 15 residues. CDR1 and CDR2 (germline): LGHNA, YSLEER. V lost 2 bases to trimming and J lost 4 bases; unmatched junction nucleotides: 7. CDR3 residues: CASSQTPTGGYEQYF. CDR3 bases: TGCGCCAGCAGCCAAACCCCCACAGGGGGATACGAGCAGTACTTC.

The chain employs TRBV7-3 and TRBJ2-5; TRBD1 might be the D (6 bases). Germline CDR1 and CDR2: SGHTA and FQGTGA. The CDR3 consists of 14 residues. V dropped 4 bases and J dropped 1 base, with 10 bases sitting between them. CDR3 nucleotides: TGTGCCAGCAGCTCGACAGGAGGCCAAGAGACCCAGTACTTC. This encodes CASSSTGGQETQYF.

The CDR3 nucleotides read TGTGCCAGCAGCTGGTGGGGGAGGGACTACGAGCAGTACTTC. It codes for CASSWWGRDYEQYF. The chain employs TRBV6-1 and TRBJ2-7, with 7 bases that match TRBD2. The CDR3 is 14 amino acids. Germline CDR1 MNHNS, CDR2 SASEGT. V gave up 6 bases and J gave up 3 bases; unmatched junction bases: 8.

CDR3 protein: CASKDRDRGLNGYTF. The CDR3 nucleotides read TGCGCCAGCAAGGACCGGGACAGGGGACTTAATGGCTACACCTTC. V gene TRBV4-1 combines with J gene TRBJ1-2, with TRBD1 matching 10 bases. The CDR3 spans 15 residues. Germline values: CDR1 MGHRA, CDR2 YSYEKL. The V and J ends lost 7 bases and 6 bases, in that order; junction bases with no gene match: 11.

The chain carries TRBV29-1 and TRBJ2-2; TRBD1 might be the D (5 bases). Between the trimmed V and J ends, which lost 2 bases and 1 base, there was a span of 11 bases. This CDR3 has 15 amino acids. CDR1 and CDR2 from the germline V gene are SQVTM and ANQGSEA. CDR3 in amino acids: CSVETQGWNTGELFF. In DNA, the CDR3 is TGCAGCGTTGAAACGCAGGGCTGGAACACCGGGGAGCTGTTTTTT.

In this sample, this clone turned up a few times. The chain combines TRBV30 with TRBJ2-2, with TRBD2 matching over 11 bases. CDR1 is GTSNPN, CDR2 SVGIG, per germline (reference sequence). This CDR3 is built from 13 residues. The trim removed 4 bases at V and 7 bases at J, leaving 2 bases unmatched. The CDR3 DNA reads TGTGCCTGGACTAGCGGGGGGAACGGGGAGCTGTTTTTT. This translates into CAWTSGGNGELFF.

The chain carries TRBV2 and TRBJ2-5; D is perhaps TRBD2 (5 bases). V shed 6 bases and J shed 5 bases, with 16 bases lying between them. Germline values: CDR1 SNHLY, CDR2 FYNNEI. The CDR3 runs to 14 residues. CDR3 sequence: CASRKGYSGETQYF. In nucleotides, the CDR3 is TGTGCCAGCAGGAAGGGATATTCGGGGGAGACCCAGTACTTC. The full variable domain, completed using reference TRBV2 and TRBJ2-5, is EPEVTQTPSHQVTQMGQEVILRCVPISNHLYFYWYRQILGQKVEFLVSFYNNEISEKSEIFDDQFSVERPDGSNFTLKIRSTKLEDSAMYFCASRKGYSGETQYFGPGTRLLVL.

This rearrangement joins TRBV6-6 to TRBJ2-7; 7 nucleotides align to TRBD1. Trimming cost V 4 bases and J 0 bases; bases outside gene matches: 9. Germline V gene sequence: CDR1 MNHNY, CDR2 SVGAGI (reference sequence). This CDR3 is built from 16 residues. The CDR3 DNA reads TGTGCCAGCAGTTCAGGACAGGCGCCCAGCTCCTACGAGCAGTACTTC. Amino acid sequence: CASSSGQAPSSYEQYF.

This clone appeared a few times. The chain is built from TRBV19 and TRBJ2-1, with D possibly matching TRBD2 (5 bases). Germline V gives CDR1 LNHDA, CDR2 SQIVND (reference sequence). Trimming stripped 7 bases from V and 7 bases from J, with 14 bases between. This CDR3 contains 13 residues. CDR3 bases: TGTGCCAGTAATGAGGGTCAGAGAAATGAGCAGTTCTTC. Its translation is CASNEGQRNEQFF.

This chain connects TRBV6-5 to TRBJ2-7, with 8 nucleotides matching TRBD2. V lost 0 bases, J lost 3 bases, and 4 bases stayed unmatched. This CDR3 is built from 15 residues. Germline values: CDR1 MNHEY, CDR2 SVGAGI. The chain's CDR3 is CASSYSVGLGYEQYF. Written as DNA, the CDR3 is TGTGCCAGCAGTTACTCGGTGGGACTAGGCTACGAGCAGTACTTC.

The V gene is TRBV30, the J gene TRBJ2-7; 8 bases agree with TRBD2. Trimming at V came to 4 bases and at J to 4 bases, leaving 9 bases not matched to a gene. The CDR3 has 14 residues. Germline V gene data show CDR1 as GTSNPN and CDR2 as SVGIG (reference sequence). The CDR3 loop is CAWNRPAGVYEQYF. In DNA form, the CDR3 reads TGTGCCTGGAATAGGCCAGCGGGAGTGTACGAGCAGTACTTC.

The rearrangement uses TRBV6-6 and TRBJ2-2, with D tentatively TRBD2 (5 bases). Germline V gene data show CDR1 as MNHNY and CDR2 as SVGAGI (reference sequence). The V gene lost 7 bases and the J gene lost 8 bases, with 11 bases spanning the gap. The CDR3 totals 12 residues. The CDR3 here is CASTDRGGELFF. In DNA, the CDR3 is TGTGCCAGCACCGACCGGGGAGGGGAGCTGTTTTTT.

This clone was found a few times. The chain is built from TRBV10-3 and TRBJ2-7, with D perhaps TRBD2 (6 bases). The V gene's germline CDR1 is ENHRY and CDR2 SYGVKD. The CDR3 consists of 11 residues. The V gene lost 10 bases and the J gene lost 6 bases, with 13 bases spanning the gap. For the CDR3, the DNA is TGTGCCACCGGAGGGGCGGGCGAGCAGTACTTC. It specifies CATGGAGEQYF.

CDR3 nucleotide sequence: TGTGCCAGCAGCTTAGTTCAGGGGAAGAATTCACCCCTCCACTTT. It specifies CASSLVQGKNSPLHF. This chain joins TRBV7-9 and TRBJ1-6; TRBD1 is a possible D gene (6 bases). Looked up from germline, CDR1 is SEHNR and CDR2 is FQNEAQ (reference sequence). The V gene lost 1 base and the J gene lost 7 bases, with 11 bases spanning the gap. The CDR3 has 15 amino acids.

V and J are TRBV14 and TRBJ2-5; D remains unclear. The germline gives CDR1 SGHDN, CDR2 FVKESK. Trimming took off 4 bases at V and 5 bases at J, with 17 bases between the two ends. This CDR3 spans 15 amino acids. The CDR3 is CASSRDSTHRETQYF. The CDR3 DNA sequence: TGTGCCAGCAGCCGAGATTCGACACATAGGGAGACCCAGTACTTC.

The rearrangement links TRBV5-6 to TRBJ1-1; 8 bases match TRBD1. Trimming removed 4 bases from V and 5 bases from J; junction bases left unmatched: 7. CDR3 size: 14 residues. Germline V gives CDR1 SGHDT, CDR2 YYEEEE. The CDR3: CASSPGGLGTEAFF. The CDR3 nucleotides read TGTGCCAGCAGCCCAGGGGGCTTAGGGACTGAAGCTTTCTTT.

This clone was found a few times. V gene TRBV6-1 combines with J gene TRBJ1-2; 8 bases agree with TRBD1. With V trimmed by 0 bases and J by 3 bases, 3 bases remained unmatched. Per the germline V gene, CDR1 is MNHNS and CDR2 is SASEGT. The CDR3 has 15 residues. The CDR3 bases are TGTGCCAGCAGTGAAGCCGACAGGGGAGACTATGGCTACACCTTC. Its protein product is CASSEADRGDYGYTF.

This clone was counted only a few times. The chain recombines TRBV5-8 with TRBJ1-1; D is unresolved. This CDR3 is 12 amino acids long. Germline V gives CDR1 SGHTS, CDR2 YDEGEE. V was shortened by 4 bases and J by 7 bases, with 11 bases between the two germline ends. CDR3 residues: CASSLGGVEAFF. The CDR3 region has the DNA TGTGCCAGCAGCCTGGGAGGAGTTGAAGCTTTCTTT.

Comment on this clone: Other DNA sequences in this sample translate to the same CDR3. The V and J genes are TRBV18 and TRBJ1-6; maybe TRBD1 (6 bases). This CDR3 comprises 16 residues. Germline lookup yields CDR1 KGHSH and CDR2 LQKENI. V dropped 2 bases and J dropped 5 bases, with 13 bases sitting between them. CDR3 nucleotides: TGTGCCAGCTCACCATCCCCCGACAGGAATAATTCACCCCTCCACTTT. Amino acids: CASSPSPDRNNSPLHF.

A word on this clone: A junction end diverges from the germline sequence, so it may reflect a read error. J is TRBJ1-4 and V is TRBV7-9; D may be TRBD1 (6 bases). Germline loops: CDR1 SEHNR, CDR2 FQNEAQ (reference sequence). CDR3 length: 13 residues. In DNA, the CDR3 is TGTTCCAGCAGCTTAGGACAGTATGAAAAACTGTTTTTT. Translated: CSSSLGQYEKLFF.

The rearrangement joins TRBV30 to TRBJ1-5; a weak D match, TRBD1 (5 bases). Germline assignment: CDR1 GTSNPN and CDR2 SVGIG (reference sequence). Between the trimmed V and J ends, which lost 2 bases and 4 bases, there was a span of 12 bases. This CDR3 contains 14 residues. In DNA, the CDR3 is TGTGCCTGGAGTAGAACAGGTCAAAATCAGCCCCAGCATTTT. Its protein is CAWSRTGQNQPQHF.

The rearrangement uses TRBV6-6 and TRBJ2-1, with 7 bases matching TRBD2. CDR3 length: 16 amino acids. With V trimmed by 7 bases and J by 6 bases, 15 bases remained unmatched. The germline gives CDR1 MNHNY, CDR2 SVGAGI (reference sequence). As DNA, the CDR3 is TGTGCCAGCATCGAAAATCCCGGGGGGTGGCTCAATGAGCAGTTCTTC. This codes for CASIENPGGWLNEQFF.

This clone was seen a single time. CDR3 protein: CAWSVVGSGYNEQFF. The DNA for the CDR3 is TGTGCCTGGAGTGTTGTAGGTAGCGGGTACAATGAGCAGTTCTTC. The rearrangement links TRBV30 to TRBJ2-1; 7 nucleotides align to TRBD2. CDR3 length: 15 amino acids. CDR1 is GTSNPN, CDR2 SVGIG, per germline (reference sequence). The J segment lost 4 bases and the V segment lost 0 bases, leaving 6 bases of the junction unmatched.